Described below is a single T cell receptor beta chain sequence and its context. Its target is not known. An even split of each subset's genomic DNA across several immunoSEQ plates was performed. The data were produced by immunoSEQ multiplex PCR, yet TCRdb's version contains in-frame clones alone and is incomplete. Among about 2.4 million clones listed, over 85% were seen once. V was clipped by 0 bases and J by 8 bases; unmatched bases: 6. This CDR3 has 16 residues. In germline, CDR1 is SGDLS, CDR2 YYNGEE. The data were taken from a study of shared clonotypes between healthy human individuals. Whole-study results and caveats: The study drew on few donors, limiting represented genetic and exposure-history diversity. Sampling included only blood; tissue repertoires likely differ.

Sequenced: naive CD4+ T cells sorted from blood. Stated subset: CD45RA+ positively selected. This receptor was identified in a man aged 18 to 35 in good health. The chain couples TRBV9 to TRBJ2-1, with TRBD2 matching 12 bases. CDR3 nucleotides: TGTGCCAGCAGCGTAGGAGCTAGCGGGGGGGCCCATGAGCAGTTCTTC. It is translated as CASSVGASGGAHEQFF.